Shown below are 29 T cell receptor beta chains from a single sample sequenced in a study of regulatory T cells in long-lasting Graves disease. Time point defined: newly diagnosed GD, antithyroid drugs for less than 3 months. Extracted PBMC RNA gave rise to the TCR library. Libraries of TCR beta came from iRepertoire HTBI primers plus Arm-PCR of CDR3 regions. TCRdb re-derived calls from the multiplex PCR reads in MiXCR, one entry per CDR3 protein. The top ten clones hold about a sixth of a sample with 440,000 or so distinct CDR3 sequences, about 15% of them seen once. These same records also appear under a second study, on T cells in Graves' hyperthyroidism and ophthalmopathy.

The source material was peripheral blood mononuclear cells (PBMCs), sampled at new diagnosis, from a patient treated with antithyroid drugs. These receptors came from a woman in her 30s with Graves disease.

To note about this clonotype: A far larger clone is one nucleotide away, so this likely arose from a read error. This chain joins TRBV10-3 and TRBJ2-1, with D maybe TRBD2 (6 bases). The CDR3 sequence is 17 residues long. The ends were cut back, 5 bases at V and 0 bases at J, with 17 bases in the middle. CDR1 is ENHRY, CDR2 SYGVKD, per germline. The CDR3 region is CAISPGAGPSSYNEQFF. The CDR3 coding sequence is TGTGCCATCAGTCCGGGTGCGGGACCGAGCTCCTACAATGAGCAGTTCTTC.

The J gene is TRBJ2-2, the V gene TRBV18; D uncertain. CDR3 length equals 15 residues. V was cut by 6 bases and J by 4 bases, with 15 bases left in between. Per germline, CDR1 KGHSH and CDR2 LQKENI. CDR3 sequence: CASSLKSTGTGELFF. Here the CDR3 DNA reads TGTGCCAGCTCCCTCAAGAGTACGGGCACCGGGGAGCTGTTTTTT. Full variable domain (remainder filled in from reference TRBV18 and TRBJ2-2): NAGVMQNPRHLVRRRGQEARLRCSPMKGHSHVYWYRQLPEEGLKFMVYLQKENIIDESGMPKERFSAEFPKEGPSILRIQQVVRGDSAAYFCASSLKSTGTGELFFGEGSRLTVL.

This clonotype has at least ten counts. This sequence joins TRBV6-2 or TRBV6-3 and TRBJ2-4; D is ambiguous. Per the germline V gene, CDR1 is MNHEY and CDR2 is SVGEGT. V lost 3 bases, J lost 0 bases, and 9 bases lay in between. CDR3 length: 15 residues. CDR3 sequence: CASSYEARAKNIQYF. Written as DNA, the CDR3 is TGTGCCAGCAGTTATGAGGCTAGAGCCAAAAACATTCAGTACTTC.

This clonotype was seen only a few times. The CDR3 is CASSFSSGTLGYTF. CDR3 nucleotide sequence: TGTGCCAGCAGCTTCTCTTCCGGGACTCTCGGCTACACCTTC. The V call is TRBV5-8, the J call TRBJ1-2; weak D call: TRBD1 (5 bases). CDR1 is SGHTS, CDR2 YDEGEE, per germline. The CDR3 length is 14 residues. The V gene lost 2 bases and the J gene lost 8 bases, with 16 bases spanning the gap. The full variable domain, with the rest looked up from reference TRBV5-8 and TRBJ1-2, is EAGVTQSPTHLIKTRGQQATLRCSPISGHTSVYWYQQALGLGLQFLLWYDEGEERNRGNFPPRFSGRQFPNYSSELNVNALELEDSALYLCASSFSSGTLGYTFGSGTRLTVV.

This clonotype was detected a few times. A much larger clone differs from this one at a single base, so this may be a read error. The chain couples TRBV3-1 to TRBJ2-1; 9 nucleotides align to TRBD2. The germline V gene has CDR1 LGHDT and CDR2 YNNKEL (reference sequence). This CDR3 has 16 residues. DNA for the CDR3: TGTGCCAGCAGCCAAGACCCCAGCGGGAGGTACAATGAGCAGTCCTTC. Residues: CASSQDPSGRYNEQSF.

In this sample, this clonotype turned up many times. The chain employs TRBV6-5 and TRBJ2-7; no clear D. The germline CDR1 and CDR2 sequences are MNHEY and SVGAGI. The V end was cut by 0 bases, the J end by 5 bases, with 5 bases between. The CDR3 has 12 residues. The CDR3 sequence: CASSYSNDEQYF. The CDR3 DNA is TGTGCCAGCAGTTACTCGAACGACGAGCAGTACTTC.

This clonotype was detected ten times or more. The chain carries TRBV27 and TRBJ2-1; TRBD2 matches at 11 bases. The CDR3 extends over 16 amino acids. Per the germline V gene, CDR1 is MNHEY and CDR2 is SMNVEV (reference sequence). Trimming at V came to 2 bases and at J to 7 bases, leaving 7 bases not matched to a gene. The CDR3 DNA sequence: TGTGCCAGCAGTTTAGGGGGGACTAGCGGAACGAATGAGCAGTTCTTC. It yields the protein CASSLGGTSGTNEQFF.

This clonotype came up many times. V usage is TRBV20-1 and J usage is TRBJ2-7; 12 bases line up with TRBD2. Germline-derived CDR1 and CDR2 are DFQATT and SNEGSKA (reference sequence). The CDR3 extends over 14 amino acids. The trim removed 6 bases at V and 6 bases at J, leaving 9 bases unmatched. CDR3 protein: CSAPTSGRNSEQYF. CDR3 DNA: TGCAGTGCGCCGACTAGCGGGAGAAACAGCGAGCAGTACTTC.

Only a few counts were recorded for this clonotype. The chain links TRBV2 to TRBJ2-1; 9 positions agree with TRBD2. The germline V gene has CDR1 SNHLY and CDR2 FYNNEI. V lost 5 bases, J lost 8 bases, and 7 bases stayed unmatched. This CDR3 has 14 residues. In nucleotides, the CDR3 is TGTGCCAGCAGTCCGGGACTAGCTAGGGATGAGCAGTTCTTC. It translates to CASSPGLARDEQFF.

The chain has TRBV2 and TRBJ1-6; D gene unclear. The CDR3 totals 12 residues. Germline V CDR1 and CDR2: SNHLY, FYNNEI. The V gene lost 7 bases and the J gene lost 8 bases, with 9 bases spanning the gap. The CDR3 nucleotides read TGTGCCAGCAATCCGGAGGATTCACCCCTCCACTTT. This gives the protein CASNPEDSPLHF. Based on the CDR3 plus reference TRBV2 and TRBJ1-6, the full variable domain is EPEVTQTPSHQVTQMGQEVILRCVPISNHLYFYWYRQILGQKVEFLVSFYNNEISEKSEIFDDQFSVERPDGSNFTLKIRSTKLEDSAMYFCASNPEDSPLHFGNGTRLTVT.

This clonotype was seen at least ten times. The chain has TRBV2 and TRBJ2-5, with TRBD1 matching over 9 bases. The CDR3 totals 13 residues. With V trimmed by 6 bases and J by 2 bases, 1 base remained unmatched. Germline values: CDR1 SNHLY, CDR2 FYNNEI. The CDR3 is CASRGQGQETQYF. CDR3 bases: TGTGCCAGCAGGGGACAGGGACAAGAGACCCAGTACTTC. Full variable domain (missing parts from reference TRBV2 and TRBJ2-5): EPEVTQTPSHQVTQMGQEVILRCVPISNHLYFYWYRQILGQKVEFLVSFYNNEISEKSEIFDDQFSVERPDGSNFTLKIRSTKLEDSAMYFCASRGQGQETQYFGPGTRLLVL.

This clonotype was found a few times. The J gene is TRBJ2-1, the V gene TRBV6-2 or TRBV6-3; D unclear. The V end lost 5 bases, the J end lost 1 base, and 12 bases lay between the germline ends. Germline V gene sequence: CDR1 MNHEY, CDR2 SVGEGT. The CDR3 runs to 15 residues. The CDR3 loop is CASSDQLPSYNEQFF. The CDR3 bases are TGTGCCAGCAGTGACCAGTTGCCTTCCTACAATGAGCAGTTCTTC.

The chain recombines TRBV6-5 with TRBJ1-2, with D maybe TRBD1 (5 bases). V lost 4 bases and J lost 5, with 11 bases in between. The germline V gene encodes CDR1 MNHEY and CDR2 SVGAGI. The CDR3 extends over 13 amino acids. The CDR3 region is CASSWGGTYGYTF. The DNA for the CDR3 is TGTGCCAGCAGTTGGGGGGGGACGTATGGCTACACCTTC.

This sequence joins TRBV5-5 and TRBJ1-2, with D perhaps TRBD1 (5 bases). The germline V gene encodes CDR1 SGHKS and CDR2 YYEKEE (reference sequence). The V gene lost 0 bases and the J gene lost 4 bases, with 13 bases spanning the gap. The CDR3 loop spans 15 amino acids. The CDR3 nucleotides read TGTGCCAGCAGCTTGGGAGGGGCGATCCCCTATGGCTACACCTTC. It codes for CASSLGGAIPYGYTF.

The chain has TRBV7-9 and TRBJ1-1; D is undetermined. The germline V gene has CDR1 SEHNR and CDR2 FQNEAQ (reference sequence). Trimming took 5 bases from V and 1 from J, leaving 14 bases between them. The CDR3 covers 15 residues. The chain's CDR3 is CASSLPLVENTEAFF. The CDR3 DNA follows: TGTGCCAGCAGCCTCCCGCTGGTGGAGAACACTGAAGCTTTCTTT.

The chain joins TRBV29-1 to TRBJ2-7; 8 bases align to TRBD1. V was pared by 1 base and J by 2 bases, with 7 bases of the junction left unmatched. The CDR3 covers 15 residues. Germline V gene lookup returns CDR1 SQVTM and CDR2 ANQGSEA. The CDR3 sequence is CSVEGGDRSPYEQYF. The CDR3 coding sequence is TGCAGCGTTGAAGGGGGGGACAGGTCACCCTACGAGCAGTACTTC.

In this sample, this clonotype turned up a few times. This chain uses TRBV28 with TRBJ2-5, with D perhaps being TRBD1 or TRBD2 (5 bases each). The CDR3 extends over 14 amino acids. Trimming took 6 bases from V and 4 from J, leaving 15 bases between them. CDR1 MDHEN and CDR2 SYDVKM come from the germline V gene. The CDR3 loop reads CASSSGGEGETQYF. The CDR3 region has the DNA TGTGCCAGCAGCTCTGGGGGAGAAGGAGAGACCCAGTACTTC.

A few counts support this clonotype. The chain employs TRBV5-1 and TRBJ2-1; maybe TRBD2 (6 bases). Looked up from germline, CDR1 is SGHRS and CDR2 is YFSETQ. Trimming removed 4 bases at V and 2 bases at J, with 16 bases between. The CDR3 is 16 amino acids. CDR3 amino acids: CASSTGERIPYNEQFF. Here the CDR3 DNA reads TGCGCCAGCAGCACGGGGGAGCGGATACCCTACAATGAGCAGTTCTTC.

This clonotype was detected ten times or more. The chain uses TRBV15 and TRBJ1-5; weak D call: TRBD1 (6 bases). This CDR3 comprises 16 residues. CDR1 and CDR2 (germline): LNHNV, YYDKDF (reference sequence). With 3 bases removed from V and 5 bases from J, the gap between germline ends came to 17 bases. In DNA form, the CDR3 reads TGTGCCACCAGCAGGTGGTCACAGGGTAGAGATCAGCCCCAGCATTTT. It specifies CATSRWSQGRDQPQHF.

This clonotype was detected ten times or more. No conserved phenylalanine or tryptophan is present at the end of the CDR3, so a read error is the likely explanation. The chain combines TRBV5-1 with TRBJ1-1; possibly TRBD1 for D (6 bases). Germline assignment: CDR1 SGHRS and CDR2 YFSETQ. Trimming took 3 bases from V and 0 from J, leaving 15 bases between them. This CDR3 contains 16 residues. CDR3 DNA: TGCGCCAGCAGCTCTACCCCACAGGGCCTGAACACTGAAGCTTTCCTT. It yields the protein CASSSTPQGLNTEAFL.

The chain joins TRBV27 to TRBJ2-1; 10 nucleotides align to TRBD1. This CDR3 contains 17 residues. The V gene's germline CDR1 is MNHEY and CDR2 SMNVEV (reference sequence). V lost 6 bases, J lost 3 bases, and 11 bases stayed unmatched. CDR3 in amino acids: CASSSFLGQGFYNEQFF. The CDR3 region has the DNA TGTGCCAGCAGCTCCTTCCTGGGACAGGGGTTCTACAATGAGCAGTTCTTC.

This clonotype was recorded many times. The chain is built from TRBV11-2 and TRBJ1-1; D not resolved. CDR3 size: 13 residues. V was shortened by 4 bases and J by 1 base, with 7 bases between the two germline ends. From germline, CDR1 is SGHAT and CDR2 FQNNGV. For the CDR3, the DNA is TGTGCCAGCAGCTCGACGAGGAACACTGAAGCTTTCTTT. Encoded protein: CASSSTRNTEAFF.

This clonotype has at least ten counts. Written as DNA, the CDR3 is TGCAGTGCTAGATCAACTAGCGGGAGCGCAGATACGCAGTATTTT. The encoded protein is CSARSTSGSADTQYF. The rearrangement joins TRBV20-1 to TRBJ2-3; 11 positions agree with TRBD2. The CDR3 is made up of 15 amino acids. V was clipped by 2 bases and J by 4 bases; unmatched bases: 5. The V gene's germline CDR1 is DFQATT and CDR2 SNEGSKA (reference sequence).

The table lists this clonotype with many counts. The chain recombines TRBV20-1 with TRBJ2-7, with 9 nucleotides matching TRBD1. Germline values: CDR1 DFQATT, CDR2 SNEGSKA (reference sequence). J gave up 2 bases and V 3 bases, and 2 bases lay outside the gene matches. The CDR3 runs to 13 residues. This chain's CDR3 is CSASGTGTYEQYF. Written as DNA, the CDR3 is TGCAGTGCTAGTGGGACAGGGACCTACGAGCAGTACTTC.

This clonotype has a count of ten or more. The CDR3 reads CASSPWTGIAYEQYF. CDR3 DNA: TGTGCCAGCAGTCCGTGGACAGGGATCGCCTACGAGCAGTACTTC. J is TRBJ2-7 and V is TRBV28; 8 nucleotides agree with TRBD1. The CDR3 is 15 amino acids. The junction had 8 bases not matched to a gene; V was cut back by 5 bases and J by 2 bases. Germline V gives CDR1 MDHEN, CDR2 SYDVKM.

This clonotype was picked up a small number of times. The rearrangement joins TRBV10-3 to TRBJ1-3, with D possibly matching TRBD1 (5 bases). Germline V CDR1 and CDR2: ENHRY, SYGVKD. V lost 4 bases and J lost 8, with 12 bases in between. The length of the CDR3 is 13 residues. CDR3 amino acids: CAISVAGSYTIYF. The CDR3 bases are TGTGCCATCAGTGTGGCAGGGAGTTACACCATATATTTT.

The V gene is TRBV20-1, the J gene TRBJ1-1; TRBD1 is a possible D gene (5 bases). This CDR3 region has 13 residues. Between the trimmed V and J ends, which lost 4 bases and 1 base, there was a span of 10 bases. The germline V gene encodes CDR1 DFQATT and CDR2 SNEGSKA (reference sequence). The CDR3 DNA reads as TGCAGTGCTAAGGGACTTCGGAACACTGAAGCTTTCTTT. This translates into CSAKGLRNTEAFF.

This clonotype occurred many times. The CDR3 DNA is TGTGCCACCAGGGGACAGGGGTCGCACGGGAACACTGAAGCTTTCTTT. Its protein product is CATRGQGSHGNTEAFF. The chain joins TRBV24-1 to TRBJ1-1, with TRBD1 identical over 10 bases. Germline-derived CDR1 and CDR2 are KGHDR and SFDVKD. The CDR3 runs to 16 residues. V was pared by 7 bases and J by 1 base, with 8 bases of the junction left unmatched.

This clonotype was picked up a small number of times. Its ends do not fully match the called genes, so a read error is possible. The chain uses TRBV6-4 and TRBJ2-1; 9 bases line up with TRBD2. Germline values: CDR1 MRHNA, CDR2 SNTAGT. The CDR3 runs to 15 residues. The CDR3 is CASSYSTSGRNEQFF. The CDR3 nucleotides are TGTGCCAGCAGTTACTCGACTAGCGGCCGCAATGAGCAGTTCTTC.